This T cell receptor (beta chain) was sequenced in a study of breast tumors, draining lymph nodes, adjacent tissues. Findings and caveats of the study: Compared with lymph nodes, tumors were less diverse; compared with nontumor tissue, more. Data only fit, rather than demonstrated, lymph node origin of most tumor T cells. Luminal-like breast cancer showed significantly greater tumor-nontumor repertoire similarity than basal-like breast cancer did.

This clonotype appeared many times. The antigen remains unidentified. TCRdb called the multiplex PCR reads again in MiXCR, with one record for every CDR3 protein. The table shows approximately 120,000 distinct CDR3 sequences, with 21% occurring only once. Samples came from axillary lymph nodes draining the breast cancer. V lost 10 bases and J 2 bases, leaving 22 bases between the germline ends. CDR3 length: 16 amino acids. Per germline, CDR1 MNHGY and CDR2 SVAAGI. The source is a female donor with breast cancer. Some clones in this sample may be carry-over from other donors' samples. The J gene is TRBJ2-3, the V gene TRBV6-9, with D perhaps assigned TRBD1 or TRBD2 (6 bases each). The sample comprised axillary lymph node tissue. The DNA for the CDR3 is TGTGCCACCCCGAAGGGGGGACGGCAAGACACAGATACGCAGTATTTT. It yields the protein CATPKGGRQDTDTQYF.